The 3 T cell receptor beta chains in this list originate from one sample, sequenced in a study of CD8+ T cells in alopecia areata. Reverse transcribed after extraction, RNA yielded cDNA as the sequencing template. TCRdb's copy holds only in-frame clones and misses some; the assay was immunoSEQ multiplex PCR. The sample has approximately 180,000 clones; 65% to 75% are singletons. The sample consisted of CD8+ T cells sorted from blood, taken at week 0. The receptors come from a human donor with alopecia areata.

This chain uses TRBV14 with TRBJ2-2; 9 bases are a match to TRBD2. Germline CDR1 reads SGHDN; CDR2 reads FVKESK. V gave up 2 bases and J gave up 1 base; unmatched junction bases: 5. The CDR3 consists of 17 residues. CDR3 region: CASSQLGLAQNTGELFF. CDR3 in DNA: TGTGCCAGCAGCCAACTCGGACTAGCGCAGAACACCGGGGAGCTGTTTTTT.

The chain has TRBV19 and TRBJ2-7; 8 nucleotides line up with TRBD1. Germline CDR1 reads LNHDA; CDR2 reads SQIVND (reference sequence). The CDR3 runs 15 residues. V lost 1 base and J lost 2; bases outside the gene matches: 4. The CDR3 DNA sequence: TGTGCCAGTAGTATAGGGACAGGGCTTGCCTACGAGCAGTACTTC. Residues: CASSIGTGLAYEQYF.

The genes are TRBV6-5 and TRBJ2-3, with TRBD1 identical over 9 bases. CDR3 length equals 15 residues. J gave up 6 bases and V 6 bases, and 10 bases lay outside the gene matches. CDR1 is MNHEY, CDR2 SVGAGI, per germline. The CDR3 sequence is CASRTRGQGSDTQYF. The CDR3 nucleotides are TGTGCCAGCAGAACTAGGGGACAGGGTTCCGATACGCAGTATTTT.